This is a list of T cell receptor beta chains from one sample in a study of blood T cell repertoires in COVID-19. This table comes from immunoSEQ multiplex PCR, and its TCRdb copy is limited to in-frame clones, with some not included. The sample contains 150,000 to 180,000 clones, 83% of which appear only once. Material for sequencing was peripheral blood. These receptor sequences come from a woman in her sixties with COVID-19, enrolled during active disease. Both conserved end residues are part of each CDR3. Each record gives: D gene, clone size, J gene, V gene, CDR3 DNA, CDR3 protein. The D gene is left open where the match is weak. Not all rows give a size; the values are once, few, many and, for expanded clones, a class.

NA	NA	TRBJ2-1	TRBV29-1	TGCAGCGTTACCCGAGCAGGACAAAATGAGCAGTTCTTC	CSVTRAGQNEQFF
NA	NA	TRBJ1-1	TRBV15	TGTGCCACCAGCAGCTACAACACTGAAGCTTTCTTT	CATSSYNTEAFF
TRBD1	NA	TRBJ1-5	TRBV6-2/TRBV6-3	TGTGCCAGCAGTATCCCCGGACAGGGTGGCAATCAGCCCCAGCATTTT	CASSIPGQGGNQPQHF
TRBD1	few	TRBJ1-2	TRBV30	TGTGCCTGGAGTGGACCGGGACAGCCAAACTATGGCTACACCTTC	CAWSGPGQPNYGYTF
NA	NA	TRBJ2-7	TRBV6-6	TGTGCCAGCACCCCGTCGGGGGAGTTATACGAGCAGTACTTC	CASTPSGELYEQYF
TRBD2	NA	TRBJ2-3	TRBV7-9	TGTGCCAGCAGCTTAGCCGCGGGAGATCATACGCAGTATTTT	CASSLAAGDHTQYF
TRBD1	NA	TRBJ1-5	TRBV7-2	TGTGCCAGCAGCTTTACACAGGGGGCGATGGGCCCCAATCAGCCCCAGCATTTT	CASSFTQGAMGPNQPQHF
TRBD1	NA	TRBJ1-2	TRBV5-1	TGCGCCAGCAGCTTAGGACAGGGGGCCGGCTATGGCTACACCTTC	CASSLGQGAGYGYTF
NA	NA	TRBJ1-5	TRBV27	TGTGCCAGCAGAAATACAGGGAACAATCAGCCCCAGCATTTT	CASRNTGNNQPQHF
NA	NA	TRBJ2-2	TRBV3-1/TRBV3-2	TGTGCCAGCAGCCAGGCAGGGTACAGCGTGGGGGAGCTGTTTTTT	CASSQAGYSVGELFF
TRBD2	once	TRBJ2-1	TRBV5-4	TGTGCCAGCAGCCCGACTAGCGGGAGGACCTATGAGCAGTTCTTC	CASSPTSGRTYEQFF
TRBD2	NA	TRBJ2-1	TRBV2	TGTGCCAGCAGTGACCTCGGATTAGCGGGGAATGAGCAGTTCTTC	CASSDLGLAGNEQFF
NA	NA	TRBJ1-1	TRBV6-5	TGTGCCAGCAGTTACGAGGGACAAGAAGCTTTCTTT	CASSYEGQEAFF
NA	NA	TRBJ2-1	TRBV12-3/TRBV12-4	TGTGCCAGCAGTTTCAGGGGTAGGAATGAGCAGTTCTTC	CASSFRGRNEQFF
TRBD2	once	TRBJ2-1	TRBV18	TGTGCCAGCTCACCTACCGGGACTAGCAACCCCAATGAGCAGTTCTTC	CASSPTGTSNPNEQFF
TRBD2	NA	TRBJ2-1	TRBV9	TGTGCCAGCAGCCCTCCAGCGGGGGGCGGAAATGAGCAGTTCTTC	CASSPPAGGGNEQFF
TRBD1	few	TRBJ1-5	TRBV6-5	TGTGCCAGCGGCAGGGGGCGAGTTCAGCCCCAGCATTTT	CASGRGRVQPQHF
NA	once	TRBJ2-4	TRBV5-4	TGTGCCAGCAGCTCCGTCCAGGGTACCAAAAACATTCAGTACTTC	CASSSVQGTKNIQYF
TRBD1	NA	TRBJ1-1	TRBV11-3	TGTGCCAGCAGCTTAGGGGCGACAGGGAAAGCTTTCTTT	CASSLGATGKAFF
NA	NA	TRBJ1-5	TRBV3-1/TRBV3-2	TGTGCCAGCAGCCAAGGGGACATGGCTCAGCCCCAGCATTTT	CASSQGDMAQPQHF
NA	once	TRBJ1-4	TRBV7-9	TGTGCCAGCAGCCCAGGGCTTGATGAAAAACTGTTTTTT	CASSPGLDEKLFF
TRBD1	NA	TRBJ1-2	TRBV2	TGTGCCAGCAGTGAAAGGGGACAGGGGGCAGGCTATGGCTACACCTTC	CASSERGQGAGYGYTF